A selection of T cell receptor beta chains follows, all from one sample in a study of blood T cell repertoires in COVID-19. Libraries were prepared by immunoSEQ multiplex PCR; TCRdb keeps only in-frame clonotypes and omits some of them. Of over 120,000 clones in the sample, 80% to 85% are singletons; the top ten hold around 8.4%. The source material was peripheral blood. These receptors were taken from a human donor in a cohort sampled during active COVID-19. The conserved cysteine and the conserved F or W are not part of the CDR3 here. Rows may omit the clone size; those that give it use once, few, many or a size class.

ASSFPGQGSKAF	.	TRBJ1-1	TRBV7-9
ASSFTRLSDTQY	.	TRBJ2-3	TRBV14
ASSSVTGGTTEAF	few	TRBJ1-1	TRBV19
ASSLRVAGLGGVVYEQY	.	TRBJ2-7	TRBV27
ASSLVGEPQH	few	TRBJ1-5	TRBV7-8
ASSEAGVGWQY	.	TRBJ2-3	TRBV2
ASSSGQGSHEQY	.	TRBJ2-7	TRBV7-9
ASSLTSGSAY	once	TRBJ2-7	TRBV28
ATSRDHGGSEQY	once	TRBJ2-7	TRBV15
ASSVEGQPYEQY	.	TRBJ2-7	TRBV9
ASSEESGSSYEQY	few	TRBJ2-7	TRBV6-1
SVEVRGGGRDEQY	.	TRBJ2-7	TRBV29-1
ASSYLTGGEGNEQF	.	TRBJ2-1	TRBV5-1
ASSLRGQSYEQY	.	TRBJ2-7	TRBV5-6
ASSFQGSGEKLF	.	TRBJ1-4	TRBV7-2
ASSFGPAGGGQPQH	.	TRBJ1-5	TRBV7-2
ASSQQGLGNQPQH	.	TRBJ1-5	TRBV19
ASSLSQGQAYEQY	.	TRBJ2-7	TRBV7-9
ASSSQGGSTDTQY	.	TRBJ2-3	TRBV6-2/TRBV6-3
ASSLAQGPDEKLF	.	TRBJ1-4	TRBV18
ASSKNRDSPLAKNIQY	.	TRBJ2-4	TRBV21-1
ASSSGQMATNEKLF	.	TRBJ1-4	TRBV5-8
ASSYSSGGSYEQY	.	TRBJ2-7	TRBV6-5
ASSPRRGSYNEQF	once	TRBJ2-1	TRBV7-7
ASSPDRVSSTDTQY	.	TRBJ2-3	TRBV9
ASSPVAGELGYEQY	few	TRBJ2-7	TRBV18
ASAGLTTNEKLF	once	TRBJ1-4	TRBV19
ATSSYGTDYEQY	.	TRBJ2-7	TRBV15
ASSSGLAGVYEQY	once	TRBJ2-7	TRBV27
ASSEDKAINQPQH	.	TRBJ1-5	TRBV2
ASSLQAAHEGYEQY	once	TRBJ2-7	TRBV7-3
ASSQSGLVNAYNEQF	.	TRBJ2-1	TRBV4-1
ASSPGTSGRTDTQY	.	TRBJ2-3	TRBV28
ASSKGGQGESGNTIY	once	TRBJ1-3	TRBV21-1
ATSGGGSKRVNGYT	few	TRBJ1-2	TRBV24-1
ASSRSTSAQETQY	.	TRBJ2-5	TRBV4-3
AISKGQGNEQY	.	TRBJ2-7	TRBV10-3
ASRKEGQSGANVLT	.	TRBJ2-6	TRBV21-1
ASSPSVSPYNEQF	once	TRBJ2-1	TRBV7-8
ASLLRPLDGYT	.	TRBJ1-2	TRBV6-5